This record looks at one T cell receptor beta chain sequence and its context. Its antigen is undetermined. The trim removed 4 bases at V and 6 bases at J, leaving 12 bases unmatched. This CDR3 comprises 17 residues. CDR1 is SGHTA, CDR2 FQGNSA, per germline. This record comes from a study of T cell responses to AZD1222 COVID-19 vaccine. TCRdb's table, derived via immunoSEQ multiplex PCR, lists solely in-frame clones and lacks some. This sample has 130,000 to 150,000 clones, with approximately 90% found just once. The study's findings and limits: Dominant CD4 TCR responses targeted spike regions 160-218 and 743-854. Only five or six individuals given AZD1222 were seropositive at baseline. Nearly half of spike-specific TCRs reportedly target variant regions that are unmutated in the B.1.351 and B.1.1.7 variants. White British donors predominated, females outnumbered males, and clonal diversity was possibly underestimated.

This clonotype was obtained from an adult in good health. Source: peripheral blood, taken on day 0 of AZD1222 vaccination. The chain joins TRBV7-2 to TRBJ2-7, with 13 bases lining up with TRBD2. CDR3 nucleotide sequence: TGTGCCAGCAGCTCCTCACGACCGGGACTAGCGGGACGCGAGCAGTACTTC. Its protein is CASSSSRPGLAGREQYF.